Each of the 19 T cell receptor beta chains below was sequenced from the same sample in a study of cytomegalovirus exposure and HLA in healthy donors. Libraries were prepared by immunoSEQ multiplex PCR; TCRdb keeps only in-frame clonotypes and omits some of them. The data show about 160,000 clones, with 85% to 90% seen just once and 10% held by the top ten. The material sequenced was PBMCs. The receptors derive from a woman aged 18-29 years in good health and CMV-seropositive.

The chain joins TRBV28 to TRBJ1-5; D unresolved. V was trimmed by 9 bases and J by 1 base, leaving 16 bases between them. Germline V lookup: CDR1 MDHEN, CDR2 SYDVKM. The length of the CDR3 is 15 residues. Here the CDR3 DNA reads TGTGCCAGTAATCAAGGAGTTTTGAGCAATCAGCCCCAGCATTTT. The encoded protein is CASNQGVLSNQPQHF.

This sequence joins TRBV5-1 and TRBJ2-1; 7 bases match TRBD1. The V gene's germline CDR1 is SGHRS and CDR2 YFSETQ. This CDR3 is 14 amino acids long. Trimming at V came to 3 bases and at J to 13 bases, leaving 13 bases not matched to a gene. CDR3 coding DNA: TGCGCCAGCAGCTCCGGGACAGCTCCACTCACCCAGTTCTTC. Its protein is CASSSGTAPLTQFF.

The V call is TRBV27, the J call TRBJ2-7, with 10 bases identical to TRBD2. This CDR3 spans 15 amino acids. Germline V gene lookup returns CDR1 MNHEY and CDR2 SMNVEV (reference sequence). V trimming: 5 bases; J trimming: 3 bases; junction bases outside the gene matches: 7. The CDR3 sequence is CASSPPLAGYYEQYF. The CDR3 DNA is TGTGCCAGCAGTCCCCCACTAGCGGGGTACTACGAGCAGTACTTC.

The genes are TRBV18 and TRBJ1-5; possibly TRBD1 for D (6 bases). The CDR3 totals 15 residues. Germline values: CDR1 KGHSH, CDR2 LQKENI. V was pared by 4 bases and J by 6 bases, with 16 bases between. In DNA form, the CDR3 reads TGTGCCAGCTCACGTACCAGGGGTGACACTCAGCCCCAGCATTTT. It is translated as CASSRTRGDTQPQHF. The entire variable domain, with the rest obtained from reference TRBV18 and TRBJ1-5, is as follows: NAGVMQNPRHLVRRRGQEARLRCSPMKGHSHVYWYRQLPEEGLKFMVYLQKENIIDESGMPKERFSAEFPKEGPSILRIQQVVRGDSAAYFCASSRTRGDTQPQHFGDGTRLSIL.

The chain links TRBV7-2 to TRBJ2-1; D is perhaps TRBD1 (6 bases). The CDR3 has 14 residues. The germline V gene has CDR1 SGHTA and CDR2 FQGNSA. Trimming removed 3 bases from V and 4 bases from J, with 10 bases in between. The CDR3 DNA follows: TGTGCCAGCAGCTTGGACAGTCGTTACAATGAGCAGTTCTTC. Encoded protein: CASSLDSRYNEQFF. Variable domain in full (rest from reference TRBV7-2 and TRBJ2-1): GAGVSQSPSNKVTEKGKDVELRCDPISGHTALYWYRQSLGQGLEFLIYFQGNSAPDKSGLPSDRFSAERTGGSVSTLTIQRTQQEDSAVYLCASSLDSRYNEQFFGPGTRLTVL.

The V and J genes are TRBV30 and TRBJ1-1; 7 bases agree with TRBD1. Unmatched junction bases numbered 12, after V lost 2 bases and J lost 6 bases. CDR1 is GTSNPN and CDR2 is SVGIG in the germline V gene (reference sequence). The CDR3 has 15 amino acids. As DNA, the CDR3 is TGTGCCTGGAGTCAGGGGGTTGTTTCAGGTCCTGAAGCTTTCTTT. Translated, it gives CAWSQGVVSGPEAFF.

This rearrangement joins TRBV5-1 to TRBJ1-1; 10 positions match TRBD1. V trimming: 0 bases; J trimming: 5 bases; junction bases outside the gene matches: 4. The V gene's germline CDR1 is SGHRS and CDR2 YFSETQ. The CDR3 totals 15 residues. The CDR3 region is CASSLGDRGGTEAFF. CDR3 in DNA: TGCGCCAGCAGCTTGGGGGACAGGGGAGGGACTGAAGCTTTCTTT.

This chain connects TRBV30 to TRBJ2-2, with 7 bases fitting TRBD1. Germline V gives CDR1 GTSNPN, CDR2 SVGIG (reference sequence). V shed 2 bases, J shed 7 bases, and the junction held 7 bases outside the gene matches. This CDR3 has 14 amino acids. The CDR3 here is CAWSRDRVNGELFF. The DNA of the CDR3 is TGTGCCTGGAGTCGAGACAGGGTGAACGGGGAGCTGTTTTTT. Combining the CDR3 with reference TRBV30 and TRBJ2-2 gives the whole variable domain SQTIHQWPATLVQPVGSPLSLECTVEGTSNPNLYWYRQAAGRGLQLLFYSVGIGQISSEVPQNLSASRPQDRQFILSSKKLLLSDSGFYLCAWSRDRVNGELFFGEGSRLTVL.

There are a few counts of this clone. The chain is built from TRBV30 and TRBJ1-5; 8 bases line up with TRBD1. This CDR3 has 13 amino acids. V gave up 5 bases and J gave up 0 bases; unmatched junction bases: 0. In germline, CDR1 is GTSNPN, CDR2 SVGIG (reference sequence). In nucleotides, the CDR3 is TGTGCCTGGGGGACAGGTAGCAATCAGCCCCAGCATTTT. Translated, it gives CAWGTGSNQPQHF. The variable domain in full, with the rest retrieved from reference TRBV30 and TRBJ1-5, is SQTIHQWPATLVQPVGSPLSLECTVEGTSNPNLYWYRQAAGRGLQLLFYSVGIGQISSEVPQNLSASRPQDRQFILSSKKLLLSDSGFYLCAWGTGSNQPQHFGDGTRLSIL.

The V call is TRBV7-6, the J call TRBJ2-1, with TRBD2 matching over 7 bases. The CDR3 has 15 amino acids. The germline CDR1 and CDR2 sequences are SGHVS and FNYEAQ. The trim removed 5 bases at V and 8 bases at J, leaving 12 bases unmatched. In nucleotides, the CDR3 is TGTGCCAGCAGCGGAGCAGTAGCGGGCTTCTATGAGCAGTTCTTC. This encodes CASSGAVAGFYEQFF.

This clone was detected many times. The chain has TRBV6-1 and TRBJ2-3; TRBD2 aligns across 7 bases. Germline V gene lookup returns CDR1 MNHNS and CDR2 SASEGT. The length of the CDR3 is 14 residues. V gave up 8 bases and J gave up 2 bases; unmatched junction bases: 7. The CDR3 sequence is CASGQSGTTDTQYF. CDR3 coding DNA: TGTGCCAGCGGCCAGAGCGGGACCACAGATACGCAGTATTTT.

This clone has only a few counts. The genes are TRBV27 and TRBJ1-2; tentatively, D is TRBD1 (5 bases). Trimming took off 1 base at V and 9 bases at J, with 24 bases between the two ends. The germline V gene has CDR1 MNHEY and CDR2 SMNVEV (reference sequence). The CDR3 loop spans 17 amino acids. CDR3 DNA sequence: TGTGCCAGCAGTTTATACGCCCTGGCGGGGACGGCGATGCGCTACACCTTC. It is translated as CASSLYALAGTAMRYTF.

The rearrangement joins TRBV19 to TRBJ2-1, with D possibly being TRBD2 (6 bases). With 4 bases removed from V and 8 bases from J, the gap between germline ends came to 18 bases. Germline V gene data show CDR1 as LNHDA and CDR2 as SQIVND (reference sequence). The CDR3 sequence is 15 residues long. The CDR3 DNA sequence: TGTGCCAGTAGTAGTCTCGGGGACTCTTCGGATGAGCAGTTCTTC. Its protein is CASSSLGDSSDEQFF. Together with reference TRBV19 and TRBJ2-1, the CDR3 gives the full variable domain: DGGITQSPKYLFRKEGQNVTLSCEQNLNHDAMYWYRQDPGQGLRLIYYSQIVNDFQKGDIAEGYSVSREKKESFPLTVTSAQKNPTAFYLCASSSLGDSSDEQFFGPGTRLTVL.

This clone was counted between two and nine times. The J gene is TRBJ1-2, the V gene TRBV28; TRBD1 matches at 11 bases. Germline trimming cut 6 bases from V and 7 bases from J; bases unmatched to any gene: 4. CDR1 is MDHEN and CDR2 is SYDVKM in the germline V gene. CDR3 length: 13 residues. The CDR3 nucleotides are TGTGCCAGCAGCCGGGACAGGGGGATTGGCTACACCTTC. Translated, it gives CASSRDRGIGYTF.

This chain uses TRBV4-2 with TRBJ2-7, with 11 bases fitting TRBD2. The CDR3 totals 20 residues. Germline V CDR1 and CDR2: LGHNA, YNFKEQ. Germline trimming cut 0 bases from V and 6 bases from J; bases unmatched to any gene: 19. The CDR3 loop reads CASSQDSGAFLFTSGSEQYF. CDR3 sequence (DNA): TGTGCCAGCAGCCAAGATTCTGGGGCCTTTCTGTTTACTAGCGGGAGCGAGCAGTACTTC.

The chain joins TRBV30 to TRBJ2-7, with TRBD1 identical over 10 bases. Per the germline V gene, CDR1 is GTSNPN and CDR2 is SVGIG (reference sequence). J was trimmed by 3 bases and V by 4 bases; bases with no gene match: 12. The CDR3 consists of 16 residues. The CDR3 sequence: CAWTKRGTGVVYEQYF. The CDR3 DNA follows: TGTGCCTGGACTAAAAGGGGGACAGGGGTTGTCTACGAGCAGTACTTC.

The chain joins TRBV4-1 to TRBJ2-5, with 11 bases lining up with TRBD1. V lost 1 base to trimming and J lost 1 base; unmatched junction nucleotides: 5. The CDR3 totals 17 residues. The germline CDR1 and CDR2 sequences are MGHRA and YSYEKL. CDR3 amino acids: CASSQGTGGTVQETQYF. CDR3 coding DNA: TGCGCCAGCAGCCAAGGGACAGGGGGCACGGTCCAAGAGACCCAGTACTTC.

The CDR3 DNA follows: TGTGCCAGCAGGGACAGGGTAAAGGGCTACACCTTC. Amino acids: CASRDRVKGYTF. V gene TRBV2 combines with J gene TRBJ1-2; 8 positions match TRBD1. Germline assignment: CDR1 SNHLY and CDR2 FYNNEI. The CDR3 has 12 residues. The V gene end was trimmed by 6 bases and the J gene end by 8 bases; junction bases not matched to a gene: 5.

V usage is TRBV29-1 and J usage is TRBJ1-3; 7 nucleotides match TRBD1. V lost 7 bases, J lost 0 bases, and 0 bases stayed unmatched. Germline V gene data show CDR1 as SQVTM and CDR2 as ANQGSEA. The CDR3 contains 12 residues. This CDR3 is CSGTGSGNTIYF. As DNA, the CDR3 is TGCAGCGGGACAGGCTCTGGAAACACCATATATTTT.